This T cell receptor (beta chain) comes out of a study of cytomegalovirus exposure and HLA in healthy donors. This CDR3 is 16 amino acids long. CDR1 and CDR2 (germline): LGHNA, YSLEER. Trimming cost V 0 bases and J 1 base; bases outside gene matches: 5. This clone was seen just once. Using immunoSEQ multiplex PCR, the repertoire was profiled, and TCRdb retains in-frame clones only, with some absent. The data show fewer than 200,000 clones, with 91% seen just once and 3% to 3.5% held by the top ten. Sequenced: PBMCs. This TCR came from a woman aged 18-30 years in good health and CMV-seropositive. This sequence joins TRBV4-3 and TRBJ2-5, with 7 positions matching TRBD1. CDR3 sequence reads: CASSQEGGAAQETQYF. The CDR3 bases are TGCGCCAGCAGCCAAGAAGGGGGCGCGGCCCAAGAGACCCAGTACTTC.